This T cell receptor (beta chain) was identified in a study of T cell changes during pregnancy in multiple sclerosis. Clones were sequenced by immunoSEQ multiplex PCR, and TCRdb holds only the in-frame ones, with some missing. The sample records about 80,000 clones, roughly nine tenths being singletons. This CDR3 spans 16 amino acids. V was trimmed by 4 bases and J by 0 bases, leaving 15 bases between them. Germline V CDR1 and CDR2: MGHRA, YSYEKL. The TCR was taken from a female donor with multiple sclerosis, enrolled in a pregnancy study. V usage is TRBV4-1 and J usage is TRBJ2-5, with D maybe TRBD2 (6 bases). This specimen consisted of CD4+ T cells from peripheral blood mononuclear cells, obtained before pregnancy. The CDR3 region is CASSPGGGVYQETQYF. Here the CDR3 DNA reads TGCGCCAGCAGCCCCGGGGGAGGAGTGTACCAAGAGACCCAGTACTTC.